This is a list of T cell receptor beta chains from one sample in a study of Ad26.COV2.S vaccination and SARS-CoV-2 variants. Generated by immunoSEQ multiplex PCR, the TCRdb table keeps only in-frame clones and is missing some. The sample consists of about 320,000 clones, around 85% of them appearing once. Source: peripheral blood, taken in a trial of Ad26.COV2.S vaccine versus placebo. Receptors were obtained from a person aged 18-60 years who received the Ad26.COV2.S COVID-19 vaccine or a placebo. Both conserved end residues are part of each CDR3. D genes are given only for firm matches. Size is stated for part of the rows, as once, few or many counts, or as a class when the clone is expanded.

clone size	D gene	V gene	CDR3 length	J gene	CDR3 protein
-	TRBD2	TRBV14	18	TRBJ2-1	CASSQVLGLAGGYNEQFF
-	-	TRBV19	16	TRBJ1-5	CASRGLAGDSNQPQHF
-	-	TRBV4-2	15	TRBJ1-6	CASSQGGVQNSPLHF
-	-	TRBV5-5	13	TRBJ2-7	CASSLTATYEQYF
-	-	TRBV27	16	TRBJ2-3	CASSRRLGGGTDTQYF
-	TRBD1	TRBV3-1/TRBV3-2	16	TRBJ2-1	CASSQGGRGNVDEQFF
-	TRBD2	TRBV27	15	TRBJ2-3	CASTQRGVSTDTQYF
-	-	TRBV11-3	13	TRBJ2-7	CASSLEGSYEQYF
-	-	TRBV6-5	12	TRBJ1-2	CASRATAYGYTF
once	-	TRBV6-5	13	TRBJ1-1	CASAAGRLIEAFF